This T cell receptor (beta chain) appears in the sequencing data of a study of blood T cell repertoires in COVID-19. Across the whole study: PBMCs, B-cell-depleted T cells, or T cells provided the cDNA or gDNA that made up the material.

CDR3 size: 15 residues. Germline CDR1 MNHEY, CDR2 SVGEGT. V shed 5 bases and J shed 10 bases, with 18 bases lying between them. Enrolled through a virtual design, the participants were between about 18 and 100 years of age and came from 24 US areas. In the original analysis: Reference gene primers were amplified, and this amplification served to estimate nucleated cell counts. Libraries were prepared by immunoSEQ multiplex PCR; TCRdb keeps only in-frame clonotypes and omits some of them. V and J calls and clone size are copied from that table; D and trimming were computed from the DNA. The sample records 350,000 to 550,000 clones, roughly nine tenths being singletons.

The sequence was collected from a young woman with acute COVID-19. The rearrangement links TRBV6-2 or TRBV6-3 to TRBJ1-6; D is uncertain. The sequenced material came from PBMCs or T cells enriched from blood (not recorded which). In DNA form, the CDR3 reads TGTGCCAGCAGTAACGCCGGCAGGCTCGAGTCACCCCTCCACTTT. Protein: CASSNAGRLESPLHF.